This record looks at one T cell receptor beta chain sequence and its context. V dropped 0 bases and J dropped 4 bases, with 6 bases sitting between them. The length of the CDR3 is 13 residues. Looked up from germline, CDR1 is SGHDN and CDR2 is FVKESK. This sample stems from a study of T cell changes during pregnancy in multiple sclerosis. Measured with immunoSEQ multiplex PCR; TCRdb has only the in-frame clones, and not every one. This table holds 25,000 to 30,000 clones, roughly 89% found once. V is TRBV14 and J is TRBJ1-2; D not resolved. The source of this sequence is a female donor with multiple sclerosis, enrolled in a pregnancy study. Sequences were derived from CD4+ T cells from peripheral blood mononuclear cells, sampled in the second trimester of pregnancy. CDR3 sequence: CASSQDQFYGYTF. The CDR3 DNA follows: TGTGCCAGCAGCCAAGATCAGTTCTATGGCTACACCTTC. The full variable domain, its missing parts supplied by reference TRBV14 and TRBJ1-2, is EAGVTQFPSHSVIEKGQTVTLRCDPISGHDNLYWYRRVMGKEIKFLLHFVKESKQDESGMPNNRFLAERTGGTYSTLKVQPAELEDSGVYFCASSQDQFYGYTFGSGTRLTVV.